This T cell receptor (beta chain) emerged from a study of blood T cell repertoires in COVID-19. Whole-study context: Italy, Spain and the United States were the sources of the convalescent and acute COVID-19 samples.

V shed 4 bases and J 5 bases; nucleotides not matched to a gene: 5. Per germline, CDR1 GTSNPN and CDR2 SVGIG (reference sequence). The CDR3 is 13 amino acids. Here immunoSEQ multiplex PCR was the method, and the copy in TCRdb shows in-frame clones only, minus some. The sample includes about 250,000 clones, 75% to 90% seen only once; the top ten take about 0.8%. Sequencing was done on a sample of peripheral blood. The TCR was taken from a man aged 25-45 years with acute or convalescent COVID-19. The chain is built from TRBV30 and TRBJ1-2; 9 bases match TRBD1. The CDR3 loop reads CAWNSGTGYGYTF. The CDR3 nucleotides read TGTGCCTGGAACTCCGGGACAGGGTATGGCTACACCTTC.